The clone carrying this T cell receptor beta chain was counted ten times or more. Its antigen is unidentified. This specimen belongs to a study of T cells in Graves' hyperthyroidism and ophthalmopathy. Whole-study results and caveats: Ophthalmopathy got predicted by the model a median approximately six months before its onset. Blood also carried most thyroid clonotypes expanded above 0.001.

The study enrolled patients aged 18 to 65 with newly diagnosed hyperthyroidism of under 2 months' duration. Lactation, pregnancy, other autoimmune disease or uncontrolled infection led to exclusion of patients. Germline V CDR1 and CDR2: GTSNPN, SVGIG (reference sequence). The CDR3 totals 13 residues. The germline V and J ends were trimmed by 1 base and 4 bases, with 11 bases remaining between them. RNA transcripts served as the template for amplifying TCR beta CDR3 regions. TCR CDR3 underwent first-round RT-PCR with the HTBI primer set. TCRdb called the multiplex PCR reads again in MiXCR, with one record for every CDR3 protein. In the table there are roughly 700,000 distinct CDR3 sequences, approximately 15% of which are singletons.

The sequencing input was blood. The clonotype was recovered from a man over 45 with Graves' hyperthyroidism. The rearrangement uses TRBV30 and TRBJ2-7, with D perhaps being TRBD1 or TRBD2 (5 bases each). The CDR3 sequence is CAWSGGTVYEQYF. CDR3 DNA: TGTGCCTGGAGTGGGGGGACCGTTTACGAGCAGTACTTC.